Reported below is one TCR beta chain. The data are from a study of blood T cell repertoires in COVID-19. The repertoire was sequenced with immunoSEQ multiplex PCR; TCRdb's copy has only in-frame clones and lacks some. The table lists more than 300,000 clones, around 87% of them singletons, with nearly 6.5% in the top ten. J lost 8 bases, V lost 1 base, and 5 bases had no gene match. Looked up from germline, CDR1 is SGHTA and CDR2 is FQGNSA. The CDR3 is 15 residues long. J is TRBJ2-2 and V is TRBV7-2; 9 nucleotides line up with TRBD1. The sequenced material came from peripheral blood. This clonotype was obtained from a woman aged 50 to 65 with COVID-19, enrolled during active disease. The CDR3 DNA reads as TGTGCCAGCAGCTTAGGGGACAGGGTGACTGGGGAGCTGTTTTTT. Its protein product is CASSLGDRVTGELFF. Looking up the rest from reference TRBV7-2 and TRBJ2-2 gives the full variable domain: GAGVSQSPSNKVTEKGKDVELRCDPISGHTALYWYRQSLGQGLEFLIYFQGNSAPDKSGLPSDRFSAERTGGSVSTLTIQRTQQEDSAVYLCASSLGDRVTGELFFGEGSRLTVL.